These 20 T cell receptor beta chains share one sample of origin, sequenced in a study of OX40 agonist ivuxolimab in advanced cancers. The assay was immunoSEQ multiplex PCR, and TCRdb's table has in-frame clones only and misses some. The sample holds about 73,000 clones; about 80% are singletons and the top ten take around 2.3%. This specimen was CD4+ or CD8+ T cells sorted from blood, taken in a trial of the OX40 agonist ivuxolimab. The receptors derive from an adult with an advanced solid tumor such as melanoma, head and neck, liver or kidney cancer.

V and J are TRBV4-2 and TRBJ2-1; D uncertain. V shed 1 base and J shed 3 bases, with 10 bases lying between them. The CDR3 is 15 residues long. Germline V gene sequence: CDR1 LGHNA, CDR2 YNFKEQ. The CDR3 bases are TGTGCCAGCAGCCAAGTTAGTCCGAGCTACAATGAGCAGTTCTTC. It encodes CASSQVSPSYNEQFF.

The genes are TRBV11-3 and TRBJ2-7; 7 bases are a match to TRBD2. The CDR3 length is 11 residues. Germline loops: CDR1 SGHNT, CDR2 YENEEA. The junction had 1 base not matched to a gene; V was cut back by 5 bases and J by 6 bases. CDR3 sequence (DNA): TGTGCCAGCAGCGGGGGGGTCGAGCAGTACTTC. Protein sequence: CASSGGVEQYF. Based on the CDR3 plus reference TRBV11-3 and TRBJ2-7, the full variable domain is EAGVVQSPRYKIIEKKQPVAFWCNPISGHNTLYWYLQNLGQGPELLIRYENEEAVDDSQLPKDRFSAERLKGVDSTLKIQPAELGDSAVYLCASSGGVEQYFGPGTRLTVT.

CDR3 amino acids: CASSPGLPGYEQYF. DNA for the CDR3: TGTGCCAGCTCACCGGGGCTCCCGGGCTACGAGCAGTACTTC. V usage is TRBV18 and J usage is TRBJ2-7, with a weak D call TRBD1 (5 bases). V was pared by 3 bases and J by 3 bases, with 12 bases between. The germline V gene has CDR1 KGHSH and CDR2 LQKENI. The CDR3 length is 14 residues.

The chain recombines TRBV2 with TRBJ2-4; 12 bases align to TRBD1. Germline assignment: CDR1 SNHLY and CDR2 FYNNEI. The CDR3 contains 13 residues. V was clipped by 9 bases and J by 8 bases; unmatched bases: 5. CDR3 nucleotides: TGTGCCAGTGGGGGACAGGGGGCGTACATTCAGTACTTC. Translation gives CASGGQGAYIQYF.

The chain recombines TRBV6-5 with TRBJ2-7; D is uncertain. V lost 2 bases to trimming and J lost 4 bases, with 9 bases between them. Per germline, CDR1 MNHEY and CDR2 SVGAGI. The CDR3 is 13 amino acids. CDR3 in amino acids: CASSYAPTYEQYF. The CDR3 nucleotides are TGTGCCAGCAGTTACGCCCCTACATACGAGCAGTACTTC.

The chain couples TRBV7-9 to TRBJ1-1; the match to TRBD1 covers 9 bases. This CDR3 is 14 amino acids long. After removal of 5 bases from V and 5 bases from J, the junction contained 6 bases not matched to a gene. CDR1 is SEHNR, CDR2 FQNEAQ, per germline (reference sequence). The CDR3 is CASSQQGAGTEAFF. CDR3 sequence (DNA): TGTGCCAGCAGCCAACAGGGGGCTGGAACTGAAGCTTTCTTT.

As for this clone: One end of the junction fails to match germline, which may point to a read error. The chain links TRBV7-2 to TRBJ2-7; TRBD2 matches 7 bases. The CDR3 length is 11 residues. Germline V lookup: CDR1 SGHTA, CDR2 FQGNSA. DNA for the CDR3: TGTGCCAGCAGCCTAGCGGACGAGCAGTACTTC. It translates to CASSLADEQYF.

The chain has TRBV6-8 and TRBJ1-5, with D tentatively TRBD1 (5 bases). Per germline, CDR1 MNHGY and CDR2 SAAAGT. The CDR3 contains 14 residues. Deletions cut 6 bases from V and 3 bases from J, with 12 bases between. CDR3 DNA: TGTGCCAGCAGCTTCACGGGGCACAATCAGCCCCAGCATTTT. Amino acid sequence: CASSFTGHNQPQHF.

The chain has TRBV14 and TRBJ1-2; 7 nucleotides align to TRBD1. CDR3 length equals 17 residues. Germline values: CDR1 SGHDN, CDR2 FVKESK. With 0 bases clipped from V and 2 bases from J, the junction kept 9 bases outside the gene matches. For the CDR3, the DNA is TGTGCCAGCAGCCAAGACCCATACAGGGGCGACAACTATGGCTACACCTTC. Translation gives CASSQDPYRGDNYGYTF.

The gene calls are TRBV4-1 and TRBJ2-7; D is ambiguous. Germline CDR1 reads MGHRA; CDR2 reads YSYEKL. The CDR3 spans 16 residues. Trimming took off 4 bases at V and 1 base at J, with 17 bases between the two ends. The CDR3: CASSPLNKSRSYEQYF. In DNA, the CDR3 is TGCGCCAGCAGCCCCCTTAACAAGTCGAGGTCCTACGAGCAGTACTTC.

V gene TRBV19 combines with J gene TRBJ1-2, with 7 bases identical to TRBD1. After removal of 5 bases from V and 2 bases from J, the junction contained 2 bases not matched to a gene. Germline CDR1 LNHDA, CDR2 SQIVND (reference sequence). The CDR3 runs to 13 residues. The CDR3 DNA is TGTGCCAGTAGTTTACAGGGGAACTATGGCTACACCTTC. Its protein is CASSLQGNYGYTF. The variable domain in full, with the rest retrieved from reference TRBV19 and TRBJ1-2, is DGGITQSPKYLFRKEGQNVTLSCEQNLNHDAMYWYRQDPGQGLRLIYYSQIVNDFQKGDIAEGYSVSREKKESFPLTVTSAQKNPTAFYLCASSLQGNYGYTFGSGTRLTVV.

The chain couples TRBV10-2 to TRBJ2-3; no firm D call. V gave up 8 bases and J gave up 3 bases, with 9 bases separating them. The CDR3 sequence is 12 residues long. CDR1 WSHSY and CDR2 SAAADI come from the germline V gene. The CDR3, as DNA: TGCGCCAGCGAGACTCTTACAGATACGCAGTATTTT. This gives the protein CASETLTDTQYF.

The gene calls are TRBV10-3 and TRBJ2-3; TRBD1 matches at 10 bases. The V gene's germline CDR1 is ENHRY and CDR2 SYGVKD. CDR3 length: 15 residues. V dropped 6 bases and J dropped 5; count of bases not matched to a gene: 8. CDR3 coding DNA: TGTGCCATCAGAAGGGACAGGGGAGTAGGAGATACGCAGTATTTT. Protein product: CAIRRDRGVGDTQYF.

The V gene is TRBV11-3, the J gene TRBJ2-4, with D uncertain. This CDR3 has 13 residues. In germline, CDR1 is SGHNT, CDR2 YENEEA. The germline V and J ends were trimmed by 0 bases and 4 bases, with 4 bases remaining between them. CDR3 sequence (DNA): TGTGCCAGCAGCTTAGACCAGAAAAACATTCAGTACTTC. Residues: CASSLDQKNIQYF.

This clone was detected only once. The J gene is TRBJ1-5, the V gene TRBV7-9, with a possible D match to TRBD1 (6 bases). Trimming left V 5 bases short and J 2 bases short, with 13 bases between. The CDR3 is made up of 15 amino acids. Germline V lookup: CDR1 SEHNR, CDR2 FQNEAQ (reference sequence). CDR3 in amino acids: CASSLQGFGNQPQHF. Here the CDR3 DNA reads TGTGCCAGCAGCCTACAGGGCTTTGGCAATCAGCCCCAGCATTTT.

This clone was detected only once. The chain is built from TRBV29-1 and TRBJ2-1, with D perhaps TRBD1 or TRBD2 (6 bases each). The ends were cut back, 4 bases at V and 6 bases at J, with 19 bases in the middle. Looked up from germline, CDR1 is SQVTM and CDR2 is ANQGSEA. The CDR3 runs to 15 residues. For the CDR3, the DNA is TGCAGCGTTGGGAAGAGGGGGAGGCCCCTCAATGAGCAGTTCTTC. Amino acid sequence: CSVGKRGRPLNEQFF.

This chain uses TRBV28 with TRBJ1-1, with 7 nucleotides matching TRBD1. V lost 5 bases to trimming and J lost 0 bases; unmatched junction nucleotides: 9. Germline assignment: CDR1 MDHEN and CDR2 SYDVKM. The CDR3 loop spans 16 amino acids. The CDR3 spells CASSPQGLAMNTEAFF. As DNA, the CDR3 is TGTGCCAGCAGTCCACAGGGGCTGGCCATGAACACTGAAGCTTTCTTT.

The rearrangement joins TRBV5-5 to TRBJ1-1; D is uncertain. Trimming pared 2 bases from V and 1 base from J, leaving 6 bases between. CDR1 is SGHKS and CDR2 is YYEKEE in the germline V gene (reference sequence). The CDR3 has 13 residues. Here the CDR3 reads CASSFGPNTEAFF. The DNA of the CDR3 is TGTGCCAGCAGCTTTGGACCGAACACTGAAGCTTTCTTT.

The chain carries TRBV2 and TRBJ2-3; D uncertain. Germline V gives CDR1 SNHLY, CDR2 FYNNEI. Trimming cost V 6 bases and J 4 bases, with 5 bases left between them. The CDR3 is 11 residues long. The CDR3 reads CASSSADTQYF. CDR3 nucleotide sequence: TGTGCCAGCAGCTCGGCAGATACGCAGTATTTT.

The chain has TRBV7-3 and TRBJ2-1; D not certain. Germline CDR1 and CDR2: SGHTA and FQGTGA. The V end was cut by 5 bases, the J end by 9 bases, with 14 bases between. CDR3 length: 13 residues. The CDR3 is CASSPVVAGEQFF. The CDR3 nucleotides are TGTGCCAGCAGCCCAGTGGTAGCAGGTGAGCAGTTCTTC.